This T cell receptor (beta chain) was captured by sequencing in a study of T cell repertoires in cytomegalovirus infection. Background on the study: Alongside well-studied HLA-B-restricted CMV epitopes, recently identified HLA-C-restricted CMV epitopes were also used. It can be stated that public TCR beta signatures indicated CMV infection as well as a matching HLA type. Whole-study results and caveats: CMV-specific TCR beta clonotypes restricted by HLA-C were the ones dominating the ex vivo response. Accumulated public TCR beta family frequency recognized individuals carrying CMV together with the relevant HLA.

This clonotype was detected only a few times. Its antigen is as yet unknown. TCRdb fed the reads into MiXCR, producing one record per CDR3 protein. Here the sample spans some 500,000 distinct CDR3 sequences, approximately 40% being singletons. CDR3 size: 15 residues. Germline-derived CDR1 and CDR2 are SGHTA and FQGNSA. Trimming cost V 5 bases and J 1 base, with 14 bases left between them. The clonotype originates from a human donor in good health (CMV status not recorded). Some clones in this sample may be carry-over from other donors' samples. The sample here was cultured PBMCs, taken from culture after CMV antigen stimulation. This rearrangement joins TRBV7-2 to TRBJ1-1, with a weak D call TRBD1 (6 bases). The CDR3 region has the DNA TGTGCCAGCAGCCTGAGGTACAGGGAGAACACTGAAGCTTTCTTT. Translated: CASSLRYRENTEAFF. The variable domain in full, completed from reference TRBV7-2 and TRBJ1-1, reads GAGVSQSPSNKVTEKGKDVELRCDPISGHTALYWYRQSLGQGLEFLIYFQGNSAPDKSGLPSDRFSAERTGGSVSTLTIQRTQQEDSAVYLCASSLRYRENTEAFFGQGTRLTVV.